The 32 T cell receptor beta chains below were found in one sample sequenced in a study of a mutant IDH1 vaccine in newly diagnosed glioma. Time point reported: week 11, during vaccination. It was 300 ug of mutant IDH1 20-mer peptide that made up each vaccine dose, given with topical imiquimod. The antigens these receptors bind are not known. Clones were sequenced by immunoSEQ multiplex PCR, and TCRdb holds only the in-frame ones, with some missing. The data contain some 60,000 clones, about four fifths of them singletons. The sample consisted of PBMCs, taken from a glioma patient whose treatment included an IDH1 peptide vaccine. The receptors come from a man aged 45 to 65 with glioma.

V usage is TRBV2 and J usage is TRBJ2-7; D remains ambiguous. The CDR3 totals 13 residues. Trimming removed 3 bases from V and 6 bases from J, with 12 bases in between. Germline assignment: CDR1 SNHLY and CDR2 FYNNEI. This CDR3 reads CASSDDKAGEQYF. As DNA, the CDR3 is TGTGCCAGCAGTGACGACAAGGCTGGCGAGCAGTACTTC.

The chain couples TRBV5-4 to TRBJ1-5; 8 bases agree with TRBD1. The CDR3 has 15 amino acids. Looked up from germline, CDR1 is SGHNT and CDR2 is YYREEE (reference sequence). V shed 5 bases and J 7 bases; nucleotides not matched to a gene: 11. CDR3 DNA: TGTGCCAGCAGTTCAGACAGGGGATCTGGACAGCCCCAGCATTTT. Translation: CASSSDRGSGQPQHF.

This clone has a handful of counts. The genes are TRBV6-5 and TRBJ1-1, with 7 bases lining up with TRBD1. The length of the CDR3 is 15 residues. From germline, CDR1 is MNHEY and CDR2 SVGAGI. Trimming removed 8 bases from V and 3 bases from J; junction bases left unmatched: 12. For the CDR3, the DNA is TGTGCCAGCTTAAGGAGGGCCAGGGGGGACACTGAAGCTTTCTTT. Protein product: CASLRRARGDTEAFF.

The chain couples TRBV11-3 to TRBJ1-1, with D uncertain. Trimming removed 5 bases at V and 7 bases at J, with 17 bases between. The germline gives CDR1 SGHNT, CDR2 YENEEA. The length of the CDR3 is 14 residues. The CDR3 DNA follows: TGTGCCAGCAGCCCACCTAAGTACGGGGTTGAAGCTTTCTTT. Protein: CASSPPKYGVEAFF.

This clone came up a few times. The chain joins TRBV7-9 to TRBJ2-1, with no clear D. The CDR3 spans 16 residues. Per germline, CDR1 SEHNR and CDR2 FQNEAQ (reference sequence). V gave up 4 bases and J gave up 7 bases, with 20 bases separating them. CDR3 bases: TGTGCCAGCAGCTCATCTCTAGGAGACACTTTGAATGAGCAGTTCTTC. It yields the protein CASSSSLGDTLNEQFF. Combining the CDR3 with reference TRBV7-9 and TRBJ2-1 gives the whole variable domain DTGVSQNPRHKITKRGQNVTFRCDPISEHNRLYWYRQTLGQGPEFLTYFQNEAQLEKSRLLSDRFSAERPKGSFSTLEIQRTEQGDSAMYLCASSSSLGDTLNEQFFGPGTRLTVL.

The gene calls are TRBV7-9 and TRBJ2-2; D gene unclear. Germline V gives CDR1 SEHNR, CDR2 FQNEAQ (reference sequence). V dropped 1 base and J dropped 0 bases, with 6 bases sitting between them. The CDR3 has 15 amino acids. The CDR3 loop is CASSLVRANTGELFF. CDR3 DNA sequence: TGTGCCAGCAGCTTAGTACGGGCGAACACCGGGGAGCTGTTTTTT.

The chain is built from TRBV4-3 and TRBJ1-3; no definite D call. This CDR3 spans 15 amino acids. Deletions cut 5 bases from V and 0 bases from J, with 11 bases between. From germline, CDR1 is LGHNA and CDR2 YSLEER. In DNA, the CDR3 is TGCGCCAGCAGCGTTTACATAGGCTCTGGAAACACCATATATTTT. Translated, it gives CASSVYIGSGNTIYF.

This chain links TRBV6-6 with TRBJ2-7; 7 positions match TRBD1. The CDR3 is 13 residues long. Losses at the gene ends were 4 bases for V and 3 bases for J; bases not matched to a gene: 3. The germline V gene encodes CDR1 MNHNY and CDR2 SVGAGI (reference sequence). The CDR3 spells CASSSHRGYEQYF. CDR3 nucleotide sequence: TGTGCCAGCAGTTCGCACAGGGGCTACGAGCAGTACTTC.

In nucleotides, the CDR3 is TGTGCCAGCAGCTTGGCAGGTCGGGCCGGGGAGCTGTTTTTT. This codes for CASSLAGRAGELFF. The J gene is TRBJ2-2, the V gene TRBV5-6; D is uncertain. The CDR3 is 14 amino acids. Germline V gene data show CDR1 as SGHDT and CDR2 as YYEEEE. V was cut by 0 bases and J by 6 bases, with 9 bases left in between.

The chain employs TRBV10-3 and TRBJ1-2, with 10 nucleotides matching TRBD1. Trimming cost V 0 bases and J 4 bases; bases outside gene matches: 2. This CDR3 comprises 15 residues. Germline CDR1 is ENHRY and CDR2 is SYGVKD. The CDR3 DNA is TGTGCCATCAGTGAGTCGGGACAGGGGATCTATGGCTACACCTTC. Translation: CAISESGQGIYGYTF.

The chain recombines TRBV27 with TRBJ1-2; possibly TRBD1 for D (5 bases). From germline, CDR1 is MNHEY and CDR2 SMNVEV (reference sequence). There are 14 residues in the CDR3. V lost 3 bases to trimming and J lost 7 bases, with 15 bases between them. The CDR3 DNA reads as TGTGCCAGCAGTTTCCTCGACAGTTCCCTTGGCTACACCTTC. Translated: CASSFLDSSLGYTF.

The chain employs TRBV19 and TRBJ2-7, with TRBD1 matching over 9 bases. V was clipped by 10 bases and J by 0 bases; unmatched bases: 4. The CDR3 is made up of 13 amino acids. Per the germline V gene, CDR1 is LNHDA and CDR2 is SQIVND (reference sequence). The CDR3 reads CATATGGSYEQYF. CDR3 nucleotides: TGTGCCACCGCGACAGGGGGCTCCTACGAGCAGTACTTC. The full variable domain, with the rest looked up from reference TRBV19 and TRBJ2-7, is DGGITQSPKYLFRKEGQNVTLSCEQNLNHDAMYWYRQDPGQGLRLIYYSQIVNDFQKGDIAEGYSVSREKKESFPLTVTSAQKNPTAFYLCATATGGSYEQYFGPGTRLTVT.

The chain uses TRBV7-9 and TRBJ1-6; D is unclear. This CDR3 spans 14 amino acids. Trimming pared 10 bases from V and 10 bases from J, leaving 20 bases between. The germline V gene encodes CDR1 SEHNR and CDR2 FQNEAQ (reference sequence). The CDR3 region has the DNA TGTGCCACCTCGGGGTCAGGTTCGGCCTCACCCCTCCACTTT. The encoded protein is CATSGSGSASPLHF.

A single count supports this clone. This chain links TRBV29-1 with TRBJ2-3; possible D gene TRBD2, 5 bases. The germline V gene has CDR1 SQVTM and CDR2 ANQGSEA. The CDR3 is 14 residues long. V dropped 7 bases and J dropped 2 bases, with 16 bases sitting between them. The DNA for the CDR3 is TGCAGCGGTGAGACTGGAGGAACCACAGATACGCAGTATTTT. Protein product: CSGETGGTTDTQYF.

The V call is TRBV5-5, the J call TRBJ2-1; D not certain. Germline loops: CDR1 SGHKS, CDR2 YYEKEE (reference sequence). The CDR3 sequence is 12 residues long. Trimming pared 0 bases from V and 8 bases from J, leaving 6 bases between. The CDR3 coding sequence is TGTGCCAGCAGCTTGGGTTGGGATGAGCAGTTCTTC. Its translation is CASSLGWDEQFF. Supplemented by reference TRBV5-5 and TRBJ2-1, the full variable domain reads DAGVTQSPTHLIKTRGQQVTLRCSPISGHKSVSWYQQVLGQGPQFIFQYYEKEERGRGNFPDRFSARQFPNYSSELNVNALLLGDSALYLCASSLGWDEQFFGPGTRLTVL.

This chain joins TRBV27 and TRBJ1-4; D is unresolved. Trimming pared 3 bases from V and 7 bases from J, leaving 9 bases between. Germline CDR1 is MNHEY and CDR2 is SMNVEV (reference sequence). The CDR3 loop spans 13 amino acids. The CDR3 DNA reads TGTGCCAGCAGTTTCTCACAGTTTGAAAAACTGTTTTTT. As protein: CASSFSQFEKLFF.

The chain combines TRBV29-1 with TRBJ2-3; 9 positions match TRBD2. The CDR3 runs 16 residues. Germline lookup yields CDR1 SQVTM and CDR2 ANQGSEA. V was pared by 3 bases and J by 4 bases, with 11 bases of the junction left unmatched. CDR3 coding DNA: TGCAGCGTTGAGGAGGGTAGCGGGGGAGTGGCAGATACGCAGTATTTT. Translation gives CSVEEGSGGVADTQYF.

The V and J genes are TRBV6-1 and TRBJ1-5; no clear D gene. V lost 3 bases and J 6 bases, leaving 9 bases between the germline ends. This CDR3 has 13 residues. Looked up from germline, CDR1 is MNHNS and CDR2 is SASEGT. The CDR3 region is CASSEVEGQPQHF. The CDR3 DNA is TGTGCCAGCAGTGAGGTGGAAGGTCAGCCCCAGCATTTT.

This chain connects TRBV25-1 to TRBJ1-4; no clear D. This CDR3 has 12 amino acids. Germline assignment: CDR1 MGHDK and CDR2 SYGVNS. The V end lost 7 bases, the J end lost 7 bases, and 10 bases lay between the germline ends. This CDR3 is CASTANSEKLFF. The CDR3 bases are TGTGCCAGCACTGCAAATTCTGAAAAACTGTTTTTT.

The gene calls are TRBV5-5 and TRBJ2-1; the match to TRBD2 covers 9 bases. Trimming at V came to 5 bases and at J to 0 bases, leaving 9 bases not matched to a gene. CDR3 length: 17 residues. The germline gives CDR1 SGHKS, CDR2 YYEKEE (reference sequence). The CDR3 region has the DNA TGTGCCAGCAGTAAGAGACTAGCGGATATCTCCTACAATGAGCAGTTCTTC. Its translation is CASSKRLADISYNEQFF. The whole variable domain, remainder taken from reference TRBV5-5 and TRBJ2-1, is DAGVTQSPTHLIKTRGQQVTLRCSPISGHKSVSWYQQVLGQGPQFIFQYYEKEERGRGNFPDRFSARQFPNYSSELNVNALLLGDSALYLCASSKRLADISYNEQFFGPGTRLTVL.

This chain connects TRBV18 to TRBJ2-7; 9 bases are shared with TRBD1. Trimming at V came to 6 bases and at J to 6 bases, leaving 12 bases not matched to a gene. Germline loops: CDR1 KGHSH, CDR2 LQKENI. The CDR3 length is 15 residues. CDR3 in DNA: TGTGCCAGCTCGTCCACCGGGACAGGGTCCATCGAGCAGTACTTC. It is translated as CASSSTGTGSIEQYF.

The CDR3 loop reads CSVVNSPGGYTF. CDR3 DNA sequence: TGCAGCGTTGTCAACTCCCCGGGTGGCTACACCTTC. This sequence joins TRBV29-1 and TRBJ1-2; D gene unclear. Per germline, CDR1 SQVTM and CDR2 ANQGSEA. The length of the CDR3 is 12 residues. The V end was cut by 4 bases, the J end by 7 bases, with 13 bases between.

This chain links TRBV11-2 with TRBJ2-2, with D possibly being TRBD1 or TRBD2 (5 bases each). Looked up from germline, CDR1 is SGHAT and CDR2 is FQNNGV. The germline V and J ends were trimmed by 5 bases and 5 bases, with 18 bases remaining between them. The CDR3 runs to 16 residues. The CDR3 protein is CASSPRGSPRTGELFF. CDR3 in DNA: TGTGCCAGCAGCCCCCGGGGCAGCCCGAGGACCGGGGAGCTGTTTTTT.

The chain links TRBV5-6 to TRBJ2-3; 12 bases agree with TRBD2. From germline, CDR1 is SGHDT and CDR2 YYEEEE. The junction had 3 bases not matched to a gene; V was cut back by 4 bases and J by 3 bases. The CDR3 is 15 residues long. DNA of the CDR3: TGTGCCAGCAGCCCGGGACTAGCGGGTACAGATACGCAGTATTTT. It yields the protein CASSPGLAGTDTQYF.

The rearrangement uses TRBV29-1 and TRBJ2-2; 7 bases align to TRBD2. The length of the CDR3 is 15 residues. The V and J ends lost 6 bases and 1 base, in that order; junction bases with no gene match: 8. Per the germline V gene, CDR1 is SQVTM and CDR2 is ANQGSEA. CDR3 sequence reads: CSVRAWGGNTGELFF. The CDR3 DNA follows: TGCAGCGTCCGCGCGTGGGGGGGGAACACCGGGGAGCTGTTTTTT.

The CDR3 spells CASSPRQGVTEAFF. For the CDR3, the DNA is TGTGCCAGCAGCCCTCGACAGGGCGTCACTGAAGCTTTCTTT. This sequence joins TRBV16 and TRBJ1-1; 7 bases align to TRBD1. The V and J ends lost 4 bases and 4 bases, in that order; junction bases with no gene match: 6. Germline V gives CDR1 KGHSY, CDR2 FQNENV. The CDR3 length is 14 residues.

The chain is built from TRBV19 and TRBJ2-7, with no clear D. V was shortened by 3 bases and J by 1 base, with 7 bases between the two germline ends. The germline V gene encodes CDR1 LNHDA and CDR2 SQIVND (reference sequence). The CDR3 is made up of 13 amino acids. Here the CDR3 DNA reads TGTGCCAGTAGTATGGGCAAGTCCTACGAGCAGTACTTC. Residues: CASSMGKSYEQYF. Together with reference TRBV19 and TRBJ2-7, the CDR3 gives the full variable domain: DGGITQSPKYLFRKEGQNVTLSCEQNLNHDAMYWYRQDPGQGLRLIYYSQIVNDFQKGDIAEGYSVSREKKESFPLTVTSAQKNPTAFYLCASSMGKSYEQYFGPGTRLTVT.

The chain links TRBV2 to TRBJ1-2; D remains ambiguous. The CDR3 runs 13 residues. The germline V gene has CDR1 SNHLY and CDR2 FYNNEI. V shed 6 bases and J shed 3 bases, with 11 bases lying between them. CDR3 loop: CASSPLRDYGYTF. The CDR3 region has the DNA TGTGCCAGCAGCCCGCTGAGGGACTATGGCTACACCTTC.

V usage is TRBV9 and J usage is TRBJ2-7, with 13 bases aligning to TRBD2. This CDR3 spans 15 amino acids. Germline V gives CDR1 SGDLS, CDR2 YYNGEE. J was trimmed by 2 bases and V by 2 bases; bases with no gene match: 1. CDR3 amino acids: CASSVGTSGAYEQYF. CDR3 coding DNA: TGTGCCAGCAGCGTCGGGACTAGCGGGGCCTACGAGCAGTACTTC. Based on the CDR3 plus reference TRBV9 and TRBJ2-7, the full variable domain is DSGVTQTPKHLITATGQRVTLRCSPRSGDLSVYWYQQSLDQGLQFLIQYYNGEERAKGNILERFSAQQFPDLHSELNLSSLELGDSALYFCASSVGTSGAYEQYFGPGTRLTVT.

The chain recombines TRBV7-9 with TRBJ1-2; a possible D gene is TRBD1 (6 bases). There are 14 residues in the CDR3. Germline assignment: CDR1 SEHNR and CDR2 FQNEAQ (reference sequence). V was cut by 5 bases and J by 6 bases, with 16 bases left in between. The CDR3 here is CASSRGRGWDGYTF. The CDR3 DNA reads as TGTGCCAGCAGCCGAGGCAGGGGATGGGATGGCTACACCTTC.

This chain joins TRBV7-2 and TRBJ1-2; D is ambiguous. The V end lost 2 bases, the J end lost 3 bases, and 19 bases lay between the germline ends. Germline V gene lookup returns CDR1 SGHTA and CDR2 FQGNSA. The CDR3 loop spans 17 amino acids. In nucleotides, the CDR3 is TGTGCCAGCAGCTTATTCGCGGTTGCCGACGGGGACTATGGCTACACCTTC. Protein product: CASSLFAVADGDYGYTF.

V is TRBV6-5 and J is TRBJ2-5; 7 nucleotides match TRBD1. This CDR3 has 14 amino acids. The V segment lost 2 bases and the J segment 5 bases; nucleotides outside the gene matches: 5. The germline V gene encodes CDR1 MNHEY and CDR2 SVGAGI. CDR3 in DNA: TGTGCCAGCAGTTACCTCCCCAGGGGGGAGACCCAGTACTTC. This encodes CASSYLPRGETQYF.